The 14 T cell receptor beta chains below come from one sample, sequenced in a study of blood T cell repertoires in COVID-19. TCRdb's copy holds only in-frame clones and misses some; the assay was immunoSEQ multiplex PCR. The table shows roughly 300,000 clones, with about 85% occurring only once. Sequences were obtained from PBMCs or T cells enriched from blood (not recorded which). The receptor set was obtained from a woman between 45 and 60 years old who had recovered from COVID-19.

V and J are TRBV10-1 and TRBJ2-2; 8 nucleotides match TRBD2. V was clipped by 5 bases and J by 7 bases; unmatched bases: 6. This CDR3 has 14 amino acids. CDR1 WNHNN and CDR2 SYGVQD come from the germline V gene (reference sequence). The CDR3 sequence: CASSIGTSHGELFF. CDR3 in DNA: TGCGCCAGCAGTATAGGGACTAGTCACGGGGAGCTGTTTTTT.

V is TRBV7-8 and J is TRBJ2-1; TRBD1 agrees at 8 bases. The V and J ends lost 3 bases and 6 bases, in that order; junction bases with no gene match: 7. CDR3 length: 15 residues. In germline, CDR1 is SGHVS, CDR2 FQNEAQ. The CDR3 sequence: CASSLRQGAGNEQFF. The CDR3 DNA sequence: TGTGCCAGCAGCTTGCGGCAGGGGGCCGGCAATGAGCAGTTCTTC. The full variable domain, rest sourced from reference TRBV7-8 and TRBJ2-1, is GAGVSQSPRYKVAKRGQDVALRCDPISGHVSLFWYQQALGQGPEFLTYFQNEAQLDKSGLPSDRFFAERPEGSVSTLKIQRTQQEDSAVYLCASSLRQGAGNEQFFGPGTRLTVL.

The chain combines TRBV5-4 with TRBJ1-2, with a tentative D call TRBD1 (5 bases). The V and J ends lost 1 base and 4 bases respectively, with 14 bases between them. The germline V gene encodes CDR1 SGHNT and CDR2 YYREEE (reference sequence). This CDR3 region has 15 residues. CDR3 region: CASSLSPAGSYGYTF. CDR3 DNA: TGTGCCAGCAGCTTGAGCCCCGCAGGGTCCTATGGCTACACCTTC.

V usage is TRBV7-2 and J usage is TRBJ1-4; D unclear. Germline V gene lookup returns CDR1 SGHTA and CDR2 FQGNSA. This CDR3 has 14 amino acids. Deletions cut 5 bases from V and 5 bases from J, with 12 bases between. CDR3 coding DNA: TGTGCCAGCAGCCAAAGCGGCCGGAATGAAAAACTGTTTTTT. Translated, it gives CASSQSGRNEKLFF.

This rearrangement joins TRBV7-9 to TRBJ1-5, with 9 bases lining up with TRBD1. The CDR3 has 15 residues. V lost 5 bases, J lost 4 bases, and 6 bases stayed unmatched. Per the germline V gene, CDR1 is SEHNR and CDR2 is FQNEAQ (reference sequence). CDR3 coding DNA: TGTGCCAGCAGCCATACCGGGACAGGGAATCAGCCCCAGCATTTT. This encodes CASSHTGTGNQPQHF.

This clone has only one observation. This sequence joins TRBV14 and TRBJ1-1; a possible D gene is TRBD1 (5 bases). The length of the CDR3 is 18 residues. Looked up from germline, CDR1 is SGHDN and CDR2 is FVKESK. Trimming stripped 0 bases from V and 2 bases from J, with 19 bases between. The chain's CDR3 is CASSQDRDREESNTEAFF. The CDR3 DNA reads TGTGCCAGCAGCCAAGATAGGGACCGGGAGGAGAGTAACACTGAAGCTTTCTTT.

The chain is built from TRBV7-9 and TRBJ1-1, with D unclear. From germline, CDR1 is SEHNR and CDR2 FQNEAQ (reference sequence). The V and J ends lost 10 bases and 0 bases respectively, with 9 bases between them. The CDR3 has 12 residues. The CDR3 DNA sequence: TGTGCCACCAGACTTATGAACACTGAAGCTTTCTTT. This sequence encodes CATRLMNTEAFF.

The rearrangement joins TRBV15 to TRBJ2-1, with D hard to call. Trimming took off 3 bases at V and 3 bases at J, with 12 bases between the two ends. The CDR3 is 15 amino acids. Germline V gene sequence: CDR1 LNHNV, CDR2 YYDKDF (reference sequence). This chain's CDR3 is CATSSPSTIYNEQFF. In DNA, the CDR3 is TGTGCCACCAGCAGTCCATCGACAATCTACAATGAGCAGTTCTTC.

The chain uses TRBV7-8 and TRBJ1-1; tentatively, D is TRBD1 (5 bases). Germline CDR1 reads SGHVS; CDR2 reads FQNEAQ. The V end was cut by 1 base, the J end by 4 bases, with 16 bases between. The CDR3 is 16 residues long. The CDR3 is CASSLGSDSTSTEAFF. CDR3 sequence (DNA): TGTGCCAGCAGCTTAGGTTCTGACAGCACCAGCACTGAAGCTTTCTTT. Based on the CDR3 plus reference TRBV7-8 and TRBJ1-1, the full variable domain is GAGVSQSPRYKVAKRGQDVALRCDPISGHVSLFWYQQALGQGPEFLTYFQNEAQLDKSGLPSDRFFAERPEGSVSTLKIQRTQQEDSAVYLCASSLGSDSTSTEAFFGQGTRLTVV.

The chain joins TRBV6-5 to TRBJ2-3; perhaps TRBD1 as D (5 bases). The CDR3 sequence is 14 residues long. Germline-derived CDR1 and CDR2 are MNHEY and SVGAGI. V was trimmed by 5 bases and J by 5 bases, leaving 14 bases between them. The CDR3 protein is CASSPVRVGDTQYF. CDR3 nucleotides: TGTGCCAGCAGTCCAGTCAGGGTCGGAGATACGCAGTATTTT.

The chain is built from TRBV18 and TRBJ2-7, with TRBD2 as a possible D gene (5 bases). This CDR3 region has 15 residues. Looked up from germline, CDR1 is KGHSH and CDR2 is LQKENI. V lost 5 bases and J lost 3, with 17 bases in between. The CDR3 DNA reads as TGTGCCAGCTCAGATCTCAGTGGTGAGGGCTACGAGCAGTACTTC. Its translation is CASSDLSGEGYEQYF.

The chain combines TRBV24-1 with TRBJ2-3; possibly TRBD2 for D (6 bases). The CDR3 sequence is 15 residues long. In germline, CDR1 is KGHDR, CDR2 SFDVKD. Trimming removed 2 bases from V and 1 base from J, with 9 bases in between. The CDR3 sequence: CATSDSWGGTDTQYF. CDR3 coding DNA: TGTGCCACCAGTGATTCGTGGGGGGGCACAGATACGCAGTATTTT.

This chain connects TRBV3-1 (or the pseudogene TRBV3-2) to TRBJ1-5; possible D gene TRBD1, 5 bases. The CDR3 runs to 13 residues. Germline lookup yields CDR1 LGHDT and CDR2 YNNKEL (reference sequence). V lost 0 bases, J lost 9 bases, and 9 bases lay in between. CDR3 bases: TGTGCCAGCAGCCAAGATCGGCAGGGGCCCCAGCATTTT. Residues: CASSQDRQGPQHF.

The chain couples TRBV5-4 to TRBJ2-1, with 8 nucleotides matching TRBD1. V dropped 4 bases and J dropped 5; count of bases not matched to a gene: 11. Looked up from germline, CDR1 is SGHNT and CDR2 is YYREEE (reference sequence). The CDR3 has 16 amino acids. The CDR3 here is CASSTRTGPTHNEQFF. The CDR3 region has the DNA TGTGCCAGCAGCACCCGGACAGGGCCTACTCACAATGAGCAGTTCTTC. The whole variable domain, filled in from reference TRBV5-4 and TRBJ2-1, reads ETGVTQSPTHLIKTRGQQVTLRCSSQSGHNTVSWYQQALGQGPQFIFQYYREEENGRGNFPPRFSGLQFPNYSSELNVNALELDDSALYLCASSTRTGPTHNEQFFGPGTRLTVL.